The source of this TCR beta chain is a study of blood T cell repertoires in COVID-19. Across the whole study: Italy, Spain and the United States were the sources of the convalescent and acute COVID-19 samples. Sample material is recorded as cDNA or gDNA derived from T cells, B-cell-depleted T cells, or PBMCs.

There are a few counts of this clone. Germline CDR1 is SGDLS and CDR2 is YYNGEE. V was pared by 3 bases and J by 10 bases, with 8 bases of the junction left unmatched. The CDR3 runs to 14 residues. Authors' data handling: From reference gene primer amplification, estimates of nucleated cell counts were derived. Sequencing used immunoSEQ multiplex PCR; TCRdb keeps in-frame clones, though not all of them. The DNA was the basis for D and trimming; V, J and clone size are from that table. The profile shows 130,000 to 150,000 clones, 80% of them singletons. Sample: peripheral blood. This sequence joins TRBV9 and TRBJ2-1, with 9 nucleotides matching TRBD2. The sequence came from a woman aged 50 to 60 with acute or convalescent COVID-19. CDR3 in amino acids: CASSGPAGGREQFF. CDR3 sequence (DNA): TGTGCCAGCAGCGGGCCAGCGGGGGGTCGGGAGCAGTTCTTC.